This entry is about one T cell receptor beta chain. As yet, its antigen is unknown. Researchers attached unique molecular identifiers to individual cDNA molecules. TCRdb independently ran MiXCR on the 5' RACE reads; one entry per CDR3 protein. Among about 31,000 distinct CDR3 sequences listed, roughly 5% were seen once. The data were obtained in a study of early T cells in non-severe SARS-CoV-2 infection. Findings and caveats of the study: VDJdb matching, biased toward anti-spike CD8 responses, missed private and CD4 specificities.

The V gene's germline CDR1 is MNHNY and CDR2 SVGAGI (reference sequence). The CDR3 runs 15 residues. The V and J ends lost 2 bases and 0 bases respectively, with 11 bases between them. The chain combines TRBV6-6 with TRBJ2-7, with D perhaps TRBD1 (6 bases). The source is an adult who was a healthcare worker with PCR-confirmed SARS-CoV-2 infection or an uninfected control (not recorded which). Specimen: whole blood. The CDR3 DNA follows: TGTGCCAGCAGTTACGGCGGACAGAGCTCCTACGAGCAGTACTTC. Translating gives CASSYGGQSSYEQYF.